These T cell receptor beta chains were read from a single sample in a study of shared clonotypes between healthy human individuals. Using immunoSEQ multiplex PCR, the repertoire was profiled, and TCRdb retains in-frame clones only, with some absent. The table shows some 2 million clones, with approximately 94% occurring only once. The sample comprised naive CD8+ T cells sorted from blood. These receptor sequences come from a man younger than 35 in good health. CDR3s leave out the opening cysteine and the closing phenylalanine or tryptophan.

j_call | v_call | cdr3_aa
TRBJ2-1 | TRBV19 | ASQGQGYNEQF
TRBJ2-2 | TRBV5-4 | ASSPPGAGELF
TRBJ1-2 | TRBV9 | ASSQLVEGALDGYT
TRBJ2-5 | TRBV9 | ASSVPPLYRGRETQY
TRBJ2-7 | TRBV7-6 | ASSHHSGISYEQY
TRBJ2-3 | TRBV28 | ASSSKDREDTDTQY
TRBJ2-2 | TRBV13 | ASSHLAGGPNTGELF
TRBJ2-1 | TRBV27 | ASSLDHYNEQF
TRBJ2-7 | TRBV14 | ASSRKDRSYEQY
TRBJ2-5 | TRBV2 | ASSPYRGAEETQY
TRBJ2-5 | TRBV6-5 | ASSYGHRETQY
TRBJ2-1 | TRBV4-3 | ASSQEYPGQGSNEQF
TRBJ2-7 | TRBV11-2 | ASSPDRAPPYEQY
TRBJ2-5 | TRBV19 | ASSRDLEETQY
TRBJ2-4 | TRBV6-6 | ASSYPDREDKNIQY
TRBJ1-2 | TRBV5-3 | ARRMTGINYGYT
TRBJ2-7 | TRBV28 | ASTPQGAYEQY
TRBJ1-1 | TRBV30 | AWNRGRTDTEAF
TRBJ2-1 | TRBV9 | ASSVAGVGSYNEQF
TRBJ1-2 | TRBV28 | ASSLRDRGLFLHGYT
TRBJ2-2 | TRBV6-5 | ASSYASGELF
TRBJ1-1 | TRBV6-1 | ASSSYTTGNTEAF
TRBJ2-1 | TRBV7-8 | ASSPVVDYNEQF
TRBJ2-7 | TRBV5-4 | ASSHGTGVYEQY
TRBJ2-5 | TRBV28 | ASSLIEGVPGETQY
TRBJ2-7 | TRBV4-1 | ASSPSGTGTLSNSYEQY
TRBJ1-3 | TRBV4-3 | ASSQGRVQGRRSGNTIY
TRBJ2-1 | TRBV2 | ASSVQAGGVHEQF